This TCR beta chain was obtained from a study of T cells expressing NK-cell markers. Study-wide background: Serological testing identified seven of the eight sequenced donors as HCMV-seropositive and one as seronegative. Findings of the study overall: Each of a handful of donors carried dominant NKG2C+ clonotypes accounting for roughly 1.0-7.5% of CD8+ T cells.

For this clonotype: Its matching antigen is unknown.

The V gene's germline CDR1 is DFQATT and CDR2 SNEGSKA (reference sequence). The CDR3 extends over 14 amino acids. As the method of synthesis, 5'RACE template switching with UMIs yielded TCR beta cDNA. TCRdb reprocessed the 5' RACE reads, keeping one entry per CDR3 protein, no DNA. The ten most abundant clones cover 7.3% of a sample with some 450,000 distinct CDR3 sequences. This clonotype was sampled from a woman between 18 and 75 years old in good health. Sequencing input: blood T cells: a sorted CD56 or NKG2C T cell subset, CD4+ or CD8+ T cells, or bulk PBMC T cells (not recorded which). The chain has TRBV20-1 and TRBJ1-6. CDR3 amino acids: CSASAGPESSPLHF.